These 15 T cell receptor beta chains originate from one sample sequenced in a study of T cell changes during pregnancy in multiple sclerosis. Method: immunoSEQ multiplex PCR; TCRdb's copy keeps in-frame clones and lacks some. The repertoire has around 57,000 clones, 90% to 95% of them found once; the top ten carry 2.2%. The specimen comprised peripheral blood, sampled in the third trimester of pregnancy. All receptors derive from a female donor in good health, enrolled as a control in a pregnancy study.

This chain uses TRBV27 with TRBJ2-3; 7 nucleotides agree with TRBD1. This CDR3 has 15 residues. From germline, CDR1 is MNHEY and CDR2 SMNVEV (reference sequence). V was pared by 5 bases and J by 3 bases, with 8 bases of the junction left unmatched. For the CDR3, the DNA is TGTGCCAGCAGTCCGCGAACGACAGGGACAGATACGCAGTATTTT. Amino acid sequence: CASSPRTTGTDTQYF.

CDR3 nucleotides: TGTGCCAGCAGTTTGGGGGGGGATCCCCGTCAGCCCCAGCATTTT. Translated, it gives CASSLGGDPRQPQHF. The chain links TRBV28 to TRBJ1-5, with D maybe TRBD1 (5 bases). V was cut by 3 bases and J by 6 bases, with 15 bases left in between. The CDR3 has 15 residues. CDR1 and CDR2 (germline): MDHEN, SYDVKM. Looking up the rest from reference TRBV28 and TRBJ1-5 gives the full variable domain: DVKVTQSSRYLVKRTGEKVFLECVQDMDHENMFWYRQDPGLGLRLIYFSYDVKMKEKGDIPEGYSVSREKKERFSLILESASTNQTSMYLCASSLGGDPRQPQHFGDGTRLSIL.

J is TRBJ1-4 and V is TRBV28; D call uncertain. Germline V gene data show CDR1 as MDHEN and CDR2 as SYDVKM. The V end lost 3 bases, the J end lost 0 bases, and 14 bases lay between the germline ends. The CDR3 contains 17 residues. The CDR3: CASSLASLTATNEKLFF. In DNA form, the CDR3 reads TGTGCCAGCAGTTTGGCAAGTCTTACCGCAACTAATGAAAAACTGTTTTTT.

The CDR3 loop reads CATQGVLPDTQYF. CDR3 nucleotides: TGTGCCACCCAGGGGGTTCTCCCAGATACGCAGTATTTT. The rearrangement uses TRBV6-1 and TRBJ2-3, with 7 positions matching TRBD1. This CDR3 has 13 residues. Trimming took 10 bases from V and 4 from J; bases not matched to a gene: 8. Germline-derived CDR1 and CDR2 are MNHNS and SASEGT.

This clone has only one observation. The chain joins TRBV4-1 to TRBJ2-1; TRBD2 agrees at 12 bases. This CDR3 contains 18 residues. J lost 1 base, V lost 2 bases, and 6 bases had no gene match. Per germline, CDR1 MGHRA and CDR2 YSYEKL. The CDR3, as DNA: TGCGCCAGCAGCCAACCTAGCGGGAGGGCCGGGTCCTACAATGAGCAGTTCTTC. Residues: CASSQPSGRAGSYNEQFF.

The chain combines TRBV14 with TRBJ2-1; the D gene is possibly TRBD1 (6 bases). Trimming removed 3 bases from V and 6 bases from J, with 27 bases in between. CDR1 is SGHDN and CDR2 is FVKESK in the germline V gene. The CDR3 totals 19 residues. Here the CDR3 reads CASSHDRSIFRDRTNEQFF. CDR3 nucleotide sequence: TGTGCCAGCAGCCACGACAGGTCTATATTTAGAGACAGGACCAATGAGCAGTTCTTC.

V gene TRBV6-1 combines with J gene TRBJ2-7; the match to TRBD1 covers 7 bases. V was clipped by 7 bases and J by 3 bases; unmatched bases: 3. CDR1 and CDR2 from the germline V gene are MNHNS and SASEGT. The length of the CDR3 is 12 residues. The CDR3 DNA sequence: TGTGCCAGCAAGGACAGGCTCTACGAGCAGTACTTC. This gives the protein CASKDRLYEQYF.

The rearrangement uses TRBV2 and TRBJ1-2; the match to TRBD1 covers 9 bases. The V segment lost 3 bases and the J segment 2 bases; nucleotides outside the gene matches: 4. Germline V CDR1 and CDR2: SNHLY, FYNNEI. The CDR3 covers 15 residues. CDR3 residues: CASSDQDRGNYGYTF. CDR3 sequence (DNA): TGTGCCAGCAGTGATCAGGACAGGGGCAACTATGGCTACACCTTC.

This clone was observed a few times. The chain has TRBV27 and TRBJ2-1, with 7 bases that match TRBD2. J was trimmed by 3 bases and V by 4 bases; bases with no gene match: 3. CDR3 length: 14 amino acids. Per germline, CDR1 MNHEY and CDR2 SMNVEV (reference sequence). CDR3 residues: CASSSSGIYNEQFF. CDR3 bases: TGTGCCAGCAGTTCTAGCGGAATCTACAATGAGCAGTTCTTC.

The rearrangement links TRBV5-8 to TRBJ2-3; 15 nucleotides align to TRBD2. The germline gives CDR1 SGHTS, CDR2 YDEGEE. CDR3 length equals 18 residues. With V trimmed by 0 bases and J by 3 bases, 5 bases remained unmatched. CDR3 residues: CASSLGTSGGARTDTQYF. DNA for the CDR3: TGTGCCAGCAGCTTGGGGACTAGCGGGGGGGCTAGAACAGATACGCAGTATTTT.

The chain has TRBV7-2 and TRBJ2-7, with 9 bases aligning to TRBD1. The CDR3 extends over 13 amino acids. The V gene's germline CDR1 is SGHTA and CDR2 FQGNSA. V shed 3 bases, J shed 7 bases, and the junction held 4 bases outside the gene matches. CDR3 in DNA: TGTGCCAGCAGCTTGCACAGGGGGCGGGAGCAGTACTTC. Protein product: CASSLHRGREQYF.

The chain's CDR3 is CASSSRQGPGTDTQYF. CDR3 nucleotides: TGTGCCAGCAGTTCGCGACAGGGACCAGGGACAGATACGCAGTATTTT. This chain connects TRBV6-5 to TRBJ2-3; TRBD1 matches at 7 bases. The CDR3 is 16 amino acids. J lost 3 bases, V lost 4 bases, and 10 bases had no gene match. Germline CDR1 reads MNHEY; CDR2 reads SVGAGI.

In nucleotides, the CDR3 is TGTGCCAGCAGCCAAGAGGGGCTAGCGGCATACGAGCAGTACTTC. Protein: CASSQEGLAAYEQYF. The chain recombines TRBV4-2 with TRBJ2-7; 7 bases are shared with TRBD2. CDR1 LGHNA and CDR2 YNFKEQ come from the germline V gene. V shed 0 bases and J 4 bases; nucleotides not matched to a gene: 6. The CDR3 covers 15 residues.

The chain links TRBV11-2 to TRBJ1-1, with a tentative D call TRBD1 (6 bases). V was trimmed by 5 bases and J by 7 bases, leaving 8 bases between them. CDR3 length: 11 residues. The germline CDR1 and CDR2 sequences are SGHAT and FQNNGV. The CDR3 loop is CASSRQVEAFF. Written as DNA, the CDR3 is TGTGCCAGCAGCAGACAGGTTGAAGCTTTCTTT.

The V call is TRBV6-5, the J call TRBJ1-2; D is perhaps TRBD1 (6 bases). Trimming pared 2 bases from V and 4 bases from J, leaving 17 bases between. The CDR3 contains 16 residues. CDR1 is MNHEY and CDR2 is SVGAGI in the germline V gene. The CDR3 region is CASSYTPMRGSYGYTF. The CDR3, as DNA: TGTGCCAGCAGTTACACCCCTATGAGGGGGTCCTATGGCTACACCTTC.